The 15 T cell receptor beta chains below were found in one sample sequenced in a study of radiation and T cells in renal cell carcinoma. Only in-frame clones appear in the TCRdb table, and some are missing; sequencing was by immunoSEQ multiplex PCR. The sample gives about 59,000 clones, around 72% of which show up once; 6% to 8% is in the top ten. The time point was: baseline pretreatment blood. Treatment given: 15 Gy SBRT to primary tumor, nephrectomy 4 weeks later. Sequencing used blood, obtained from a patient whose treatment included radiotherapy and nephrectomy. These receptors were taken from a man aged 55 to 70 with renal cell carcinoma.

The chain recombines TRBV21-1 with TRBJ1-2. TRBV21-1 is annotated as a pseudogene. CDR3 length: 13 residues. The CDR3 sequence: CASSPRESGGYTF. The CDR3 DNA reads as TGTGCCAGCAGTCCACGGGAAAGCGGAGGCTACACCTTC.

In nucleotides, the CDR3 is TGTGCCAGCAGCTTGCAGGGGGTAACTCAGCCCCAGCATTTT. As protein: CASSLQGVTQPQHF. The chain carries TRBV7-8 and TRBJ1-5; TRBD1 aligns across 7 bases. Germline CDR1 is SGHVS and CDR2 is FQNEAQ. The CDR3 is 14 residues long. The ends lost 3 bases at V and 6 bases at J; junction bases unmatched: 5.

The sample holds one count of this clone. The chain carries TRBV30 and TRBJ1-6, with TRBD1 matching 7 bases. The germline CDR1 and CDR2 sequences are GTSNPN and SVGIG (reference sequence). The CDR3 extends over 15 amino acids. V lost 1 base, J lost 7 bases, and 7 bases stayed unmatched. The CDR3 nucleotides are TGTGCCTGGAGTGAGGTCGACAGGGACAATTCACCCCTCCACTTT. Its translation is CAWSEVDRDNSPLHF.

This clone was found once. The genes are TRBV19 and TRBJ2-4; D not certain. V lost 2 bases to trimming and J lost 0 bases, with 8 bases between them. Germline CDR1 and CDR2: LNHDA and SQIVND (reference sequence). The CDR3 runs 15 residues. CDR3 protein: CASSISHLAKNIQYF. The CDR3 DNA sequence: TGTGCCAGTAGTATAAGCCACCTAGCCAAAAACATTCAGTACTTC.

This clone is a singleton in its sample. V is TRBV5-1 and J is TRBJ1-1, with a possible D match to TRBD1 (6 bases). Deletions cut 4 bases from V and 0 bases from J, with 10 bases between. CDR1 and CDR2 from the germline V gene are SGHRS and YFSETQ. The length of the CDR3 is 14 residues. This CDR3 reads CASSARGMNTEAFF. DNA of the CDR3: TGCGCCAGCAGCGCTAGGGGGATGAACACTGAAGCTTTCTTT.

The chain is built from TRBV29-1 and TRBJ1-1; 11 bases are a match to TRBD1. The CDR3 has 13 amino acids. With V trimmed by 6 bases and J by 9 bases, 9 bases remained unmatched. CDR1 SQVTM and CDR2 ANQGSEA come from the germline V gene. CDR3: CSVFRPDRGQAFF. CDR3 nucleotides: TGCAGCGTCTTTCGCCCGGACAGGGGGCAAGCTTTCTTT.

The V call is TRBV7-9, the J call TRBJ1-2; 9 bases are shared with TRBD1. The germline V gene has CDR1 SEHNR and CDR2 FQNEAQ (reference sequence). Unmatched junction bases numbered 8, after V lost 1 base and J lost 8 bases. The CDR3 length is 15 residues. CDR3 in amino acids: CASSLGQGVVEGYTF. The CDR3 coding sequence is TGTGCCAGCAGCTTAGGACAGGGGGTTGTGGAAGGCTACACCTTC.

V usage is TRBV4-1 and J usage is TRBJ2-3, with 7 bases that match TRBD2. Germline V gene data show CDR1 as MGHRA and CDR2 as YSYEKL. Trimming removed 0 bases from V and 5 bases from J; junction bases left unmatched: 5. The CDR3 sequence is 15 residues long. CDR3 loop: CASSQDGGRGDTQYF. The CDR3 DNA reads TGCGCCAGCAGCCAAGATGGGGGGAGGGGAGATACGCAGTATTTT.

The rearrangement joins TRBV27 to TRBJ2-7; D ambiguous. Trimming removed 6 bases from V and 0 bases from J, with 12 bases in between. CDR1 and CDR2 from the germline V gene are MNHEY and SMNVEV (reference sequence). The CDR3 is 14 amino acids. In nucleotides, the CDR3 is TGTGCCAGCAGCCTAAAGCCCGTCTCCTACGAGCAGTACGTC. Its translation is CASSLKPVSYEQYV.

V usage is TRBV13 and J usage is TRBJ2-5; 8 positions agree with TRBD1. Trimming cost V 3 bases and J 5 bases; bases outside gene matches: 8. The CDR3 extends over 15 amino acids. Germline V gene data show CDR1 as PRHDT and CDR2 as FYEKMQ (reference sequence). The CDR3 nucleotides read TGTGCCAGCAGCTTTGCCGGGGCAGGGGGCGAGACCCAGTACTTC. This encodes CASSFAGAGGETQYF.

The CDR3 DNA reads TGTGCCAGCAGCCTTGGGACTCTTCAGTATGAGCAGTTCTTC. Translated, it gives CASSLGTLQYEQFF. The chain uses TRBV9 and TRBJ2-1; perhaps TRBD2 as D (6 bases). The CDR3 length is 14 residues. The germline CDR1 and CDR2 sequences are SGDLS and YYNGEE. Trimming took off 4 bases at V and 8 bases at J, with 16 bases between the two ends. Full variable domain (missing parts from reference TRBV9 and TRBJ2-1): DSGVTQTPKHLITATGQRVTLRCSPRSGDLSVYWYQQSLDQGLQFLIQYYNGEERAKGNILERFSAQQFPDLHSELNLSSLELGDSALYFCASSLGTLQYEQFFGPGTRLTVL.

The rearrangement joins TRBV19 to TRBJ2-3; possibly TRBD2 for D (6 bases). Germline CDR1 is LNHDA and CDR2 is SQIVND (reference sequence). This CDR3 has 14 amino acids. The V gene lost 6 bases and the J gene lost 2 bases, with 12 bases spanning the gap. The CDR3 is CASRRGLNTDTQYF. DNA for the CDR3: TGTGCCAGTAGGCGGGGTCTCAACACAGATACGCAGTATTTT.

This clone was counted only a few times. The rearrangement uses TRBV9 and TRBJ2-6, with 7 bases matching TRBD1. Germline CDR1 is SGDLS and CDR2 is YYNGEE. The CDR3 consists of 17 residues. Trimming at V came to 3 bases and at J to 0 bases, leaving 6 bases not matched to a gene. The CDR3 nucleotides read TGTGCCAGCAGCGGGGTTACAGGGGTCTCTGGGGCCAACGTCCTGACTTTC. Amino acids: CASSGVTGVSGANVLTF.

V is TRBV19 and J is TRBJ2-4; the match to TRBD2 covers 11 bases. The V segment lost 9 bases and the J segment 2 bases; nucleotides outside the gene matches: 3. Germline V gene sequence: CDR1 LNHDA, CDR2 SQIVND (reference sequence). The CDR3 is 14 residues long. CDR3 nucleotides: TGTGCCAGCTTAGCGGGGGGGCCCAAAAACATTCAGTACTTC. It codes for CASLAGGPKNIQYF.

This clone was seen only a few times. The chain couples TRBV29-1 to TRBJ1-1, with TRBD1 as a possible D gene (5 bases). The CDR3 spans 13 residues. CDR1 SQVTM and CDR2 ANQGSEA come from the germline V gene. Trimming left V 3 bases short and J 6 bases short, with 14 bases between. The CDR3 protein is CSVDEGDWSEAFF. Here the CDR3 DNA reads TGCAGCGTTGACGAAGGGGATTGGTCTGAAGCTTTCTTT. Using reference TRBV29-1 and TRBJ1-1 for the parts outside the CDR3, the full variable domain is SAVISQKPSRDICQRGTSLTIQCQVDSQVTMMFWYRQQPGQSLTLIATANQGSEATYESGFVIDKFPISRPNLTFSTLTVSNMSPEDSSIYLCSVDEGDWSEAFFGQGTRLTVV.